This T cell receptor beta chain stems from a study of regulatory T cells in long-lasting Graves disease. This clonotype has ten or more counts. From germline, CDR1 is DFQATT and CDR2 SNEGSKA (reference sequence). This CDR3 has 12 residues. Trimming cost V 7 bases and J 11 bases, with 15 bases left between them. Both iRepertoire HTBI primers and Arm-PCR of CDR3 regions were used to build the TCR beta libraries. One entry per CDR3 protein, called by TCRdb with MiXCR from the multiplex PCR reads. The table shows 510,000 or so distinct CDR3 sequences, with more than 10% occurring only once. Time point reported: newly diagnosed GD, antithyroid drugs for less than 3 months. The TCR library was made from RNA extracted from PBMCs. These data were likewise used in another study, on T cells in Graves' hyperthyroidism and ophthalmopathy.

This material consisted of peripheral blood mononuclear cells (PBMCs), taken at new diagnosis, from a patient treated with antithyroid drugs. The chain has TRBV20-1 and TRBJ1-6; D ambiguous. This TCR was sampled from a woman in her twenties or thirties with Graves disease. The CDR3 is CSVLQRGTPLHF. The CDR3 coding sequence is TGCAGTGTATTACAGAGAGGGACACCCCTCCACTTT.